One sample yielded the 15 T cell receptor beta chains listed below, sequenced in a study of identifying expanded T cells in peripheral blood (dated by TCRdb to between 2018 and 2021). The method was the immunoSEQ multiplex PCR assay. What TCRdb holds here is the immuneACCESS table cut down to in-frame rearrangements. Part of the clones is not present; checked against another copy, under half of the missing clones reflect an unresolved V gene, and the others are unexplained. The sample records approximately 50,000 clones, less than 85% of which are singletons. Clones ranked in the top ten supply 14% of the sample. Sequencing was done on a sample of blood. These receptors all stem from a person aged 18-69 years in good health.

The J gene is TRBJ2-7, the V gene TRBV29-1, with 7 bases lining up with TRBD1. CDR1 SQVTM and CDR2 ANQGSEA come from the germline V gene. The CDR3 is 13 amino acids. J gave up 5 bases and V 8 bases, and 12 bases lay outside the gene matches. The CDR3 DNA follows: TGCAGCATTAGGGACAGATTTTTGGACGAGCAGTACTTC. It yields the protein CSIRDRFLDEQYF.

This rearrangement joins TRBV10-3 to TRBJ1-1, with 9 nucleotides matching TRBD1. This CDR3 is built from 15 residues. V lost 11 bases and J lost 3; bases outside the gene matches: 13. Germline V gives CDR1 ENHRY, CDR2 SYGVKD. The CDR3 is CAAKKTGGLDTEAFF. CDR3 in DNA: TGTGCCGCCAAGAAAACAGGGGGCCTGGACACTGAAGCTTTCTTT.

The CDR3 spells CASSGTRGNEQFF. The CDR3 DNA follows: TGTGCCAGCAGCGGTACGCGGGGCAATGAGCAGTTCTTC. V gene TRBV9 combines with J gene TRBJ2-1; the D gene is possibly TRBD2 (6 bases). This CDR3 spans 13 amino acids. V was clipped by 3 bases and J by 6 bases, with 10 bases between them. CDR1 is SGDLS and CDR2 is YYNGEE in the germline V gene.

The chain uses TRBV9 and TRBJ1-6; D is ambiguous. Trimming shortened V by 0 bases and J by 10 bases, and 11 bases separated the two germline ends. CDR1 and CDR2 from the germline V gene are SGDLS and YYNGEE. The CDR3 is 14 residues long. CDR3 protein: CASSVGADGSPLHF. For the CDR3, the DNA is TGTGCCAGCAGCGTAGGGGCGGACGGCTCACCCCTCCACTTT.

The chain has TRBV11-3 and TRBJ2-7; D gene uncertain. This CDR3 has 12 residues. The V and J ends lost 0 bases and 1 base respectively, with 1 base between them. Germline values: CDR1 SGHNT, CDR2 YENEEA. CDR3 DNA sequence: TGTGCCAGCAGCTTAGAGTCCTACGAGCAGTACTTC. Translated, it gives CASSLESYEQYF.

The rearrangement joins TRBV14 to TRBJ1-1, with 9 positions matching TRBD1. The CDR3 has 15 amino acids. The germline CDR1 and CDR2 sequences are SGHDN and FVKESK. The trim removed 4 bases at V and 4 bases at J, leaving 7 bases unmatched. The CDR3 loop reads CASSPYRGPGTEAFF. For the CDR3, the DNA is TGTGCCAGCAGCCCCTACAGGGGGCCAGGCACTGAAGCTTTCTTT.

The chain recombines TRBV7-2 with TRBJ2-7; 9 bases align to TRBD2. CDR1 is SGHTA, CDR2 FQGNSA, per germline. The CDR3 consists of 15 residues. With V trimmed by 5 bases and J by 2 bases, 7 bases remained unmatched. In DNA, the CDR3 is TGTGCCAGCAGCCCACCGGGCGGGAGGGCCTACGAGCAGTACTTC. Translating gives CASSPPGGRAYEQYF.

The chain employs TRBV4-1 and TRBJ2-3, with 8 bases aligning to TRBD2. Germline assignment: CDR1 MGHRA and CDR2 YSYEKL. The CDR3 loop spans 17 amino acids. Trimming took 1 base from V and 2 from J; bases not matched to a gene: 8. CDR3 amino acids: CASSQAPGAGVTDTQYF. As DNA, the CDR3 is TGCGCCAGCAGCCAAGCTCCAGGAGCGGGGGTCACAGATACGCAGTATTTT.

The chain combines TRBV6-5 with TRBJ2-2; 8 bases align to TRBD2. The CDR3 is made up of 15 amino acids. V lost 4 bases, J lost 2 bases, and 3 bases stayed unmatched. Germline CDR1 MNHEY, CDR2 SVGAGI. This chain's CDR3 is CASSFGTRNTGELFF. CDR3 nucleotide sequence: TGTGCCAGCAGTTTCGGGACTAGAAACACCGGGGAGCTGTTTTTT.

The chain combines TRBV6-6 with TRBJ1-2; a possible D gene is TRBD1 (5 bases). CDR3 length: 12 amino acids. Germline V CDR1 and CDR2: MNHNY, SVGAGI (reference sequence). The V end lost 8 bases, the J end lost 2 bases, and 9 bases lay between the germline ends. Written as DNA, the CDR3 is TGTGCCAGCGGACATCCGAACTATGGCTACACCTTC. Protein sequence: CASGHPNYGYTF.

The chain joins TRBV7-9 to TRBJ2-1, with D maybe TRBD2 (5 bases). The V end lost 1 base, the J end lost 9 bases, and 10 bases lay between the germline ends. The CDR3 consists of 13 residues. CDR1 and CDR2 (germline): SEHNR, FQNEAQ (reference sequence). For the CDR3, the DNA is TGTGCCAGCAGCTTAGTCGCTAGCTTTGAGCAGTTCTTC. Encoded protein: CASSLVASFEQFF.

V gene TRBV6-6 combines with J gene TRBJ2-7; 9 positions match TRBD1. In germline, CDR1 is MNHNY, CDR2 SVGAGI (reference sequence). The CDR3 is made up of 13 amino acids. J was trimmed by 3 bases and V by 6 bases; bases with no gene match: 3. CDR3 sequence: CASSRGQGYEQYF. The CDR3 nucleotides read TGTGCCAGCAGCCGGGGACAGGGCTACGAGCAGTACTTC.

The chain has TRBV19 and TRBJ1-1; D is uncertain. The CDR3 has 13 amino acids. CDR1 is LNHDA, CDR2 SQIVND, per germline (reference sequence). V was trimmed by 6 bases and J by 1 base, leaving 9 bases between them. CDR3 region: CASRLGSNTEAFF. DNA of the CDR3: TGTGCCAGTAGGTTGGGATCGAACACTGAAGCTTTCTTT. The complete variable domain, with remaining parts taken from reference TRBV19 and TRBJ1-1, reads DGGITQSPKYLFRKEGQNVTLSCEQNLNHDAMYWYRQDPGQGLRLIYYSQIVNDFQKGDIAEGYSVSREKKESFPLTVTSAQKNPTAFYLCASRLGSNTEAFFGQGTRLTVV.

This clone was observed a handful of times. V usage is TRBV14 and J usage is TRBJ2-7; D is unresolved. Germline V gene data show CDR1 as SGHDN and CDR2 as FVKESK. V was clipped by 0 bases and J by 1 base, with 4 bases between them. The CDR3 totals 13 residues. CDR3 in amino acids: CASSQDGSYEQYF. In DNA form, the CDR3 reads TGTGCCAGCAGCCAAGATGGATCCTACGAGCAGTACTTC.

The chain links TRBV11-3 to TRBJ2-7; 8 nucleotides line up with TRBD1. In germline, CDR1 is SGHNT, CDR2 YENEEA. There are 15 residues in the CDR3. V was pared by 3 bases and J by 7 bases, with 11 bases of the junction left unmatched. CDR3 nucleotide sequence: TGTGCCAGCAGCTTCCTCCAGGGGGCGAATCGGGAGCAGTACTTC. Its translation: CASSFLQGANREQYF. Supplemented by reference TRBV11-3 and TRBJ2-7, the full variable domain reads EAGVVQSPRYKIIEKKQPVAFWCNPISGHNTLYWYLQNLGQGPELLIRYENEEAVDDSQLPKDRFSAERLKGVDSTLKIQPAELGDSAVYLCASSFLQGANREQYFGPGTRLTVT.